This T cell receptor beta chain is from a study of OX40 agonist ivuxolimab in advanced cancers. Overall study context: Three patients had partial responses: one hepatocellular carcinoma, two cutaneous melanoma. Study results and caveats: Clones of CD4+ and CD8+ blood T cells grew by week 6 at doses of 0.1 to 3.0 mg/kg. Low normalized T-cell clonal expansion was also seen in some nonresponders.

Germline CDR1 is SGHRS and CDR2 is YFSETQ. The CDR3 spans 14 residues. The V end was cut by 1 base, the J end by 2 bases, with 10 bases between. Sequenced by immunoSEQ multiplex PCR; TCRdb stores in-frame clones only, minus some. There are about 36,000 clones in the sample; less than 80% occur only once, and 9.5% to 15% lies in the top ten. Remarks on this clone: What it binds is not known.

The origin of this receptor is an adult with an advanced solid tumor such as melanoma, head and neck, liver or kidney cancer. The starting material was CD4+ or CD8+ T cells sorted from blood, obtained in a trial of the OX40 agonist ivuxolimab. The chain joins TRBV5-1 to TRBJ2-7; unclear D gene. This CDR3 is CASSLQSGTYEQYF. As DNA, the CDR3 is TGCGCCAGCAGCTTGCAATCCGGAACCTACGAGCAGTACTTC.